The entry below gives a single T cell receptor (beta chain) sequence along with its context. The target antigen is unknown. Trimming cost V 2 bases and J 5 bases; bases outside gene matches: 6. This CDR3 spans 15 amino acids. In germline, CDR1 is MNHNS, CDR2 SASEGT. The data originate from a study of cytomegalovirus exposure and HLA in healthy donors. Whole-study findings and limits: CMV serostatus alone was available as immune exposure information. DRB1 had the most TCR associations and HLA-C the fewest, a later analysis found, with rates varying by HLA locus.

PCR primers comprised 60 Vbeta and 13 Jbeta primers. Profiling relied on immunoSEQ multiplex PCR, and the TCRdb table lists in-frame clones only, not all of them. The sample yields roughly 90,000 clones, approximately 84% seen once. The TCR comes from a young man in good health and CMV-seronegative. The chain uses TRBV6-1 and TRBJ1-5; TRBD1 aligns across 7 bases. The sample was PBMCs. The CDR3 DNA follows: TGTGCCAGCAGTGAATGGACAGGAGTGGATCAGCCCCAGCATTTT. It yields the protein CASSEWTGVDQPQHF.